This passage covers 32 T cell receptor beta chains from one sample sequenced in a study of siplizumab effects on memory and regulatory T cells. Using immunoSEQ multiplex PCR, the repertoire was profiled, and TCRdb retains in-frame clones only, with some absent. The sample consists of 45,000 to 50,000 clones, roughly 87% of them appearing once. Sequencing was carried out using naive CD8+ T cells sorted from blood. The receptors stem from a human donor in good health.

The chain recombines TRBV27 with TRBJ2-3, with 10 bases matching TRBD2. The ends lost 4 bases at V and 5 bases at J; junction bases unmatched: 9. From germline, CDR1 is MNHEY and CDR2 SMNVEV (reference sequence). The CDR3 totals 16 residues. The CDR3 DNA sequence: TGTGCCAGCAGTTCCATAAGCGGGAGGGCCTTAGATACGCAGTATTTT. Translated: CASSSISGRALDTQYF.

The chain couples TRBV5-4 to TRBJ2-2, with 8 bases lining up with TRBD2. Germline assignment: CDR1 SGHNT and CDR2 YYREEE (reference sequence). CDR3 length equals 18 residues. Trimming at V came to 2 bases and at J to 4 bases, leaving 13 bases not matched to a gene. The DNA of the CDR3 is TGTGCCAGCAGCTTTAATATTCTAGCGGGTCCTTTCACCGGGGAGCTGTTTTTT. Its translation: CASSFNILAGPFTGELFF.

The CDR3 DNA sequence: TGTGCCAGCGGGGGAGGGACCGGGGAGCTGTTTTTT. Protein sequence: CASGGGTGELFF. V gene TRBV13 combines with J gene TRBJ2-2; 7 bases agree with TRBD2. Trimming cost V 8 bases and J 5 bases; bases outside gene matches: 2. The CDR3 is 12 residues long. CDR1 is PRHDT, CDR2 FYEKMQ, per germline (reference sequence).

The CDR3 spells CASSLGSGELFF. DNA for the CDR3: TGTGCCAGCAGCTTGGGGTCCGGGGAGCTGTTTTTT. The gene calls are TRBV5-4 and TRBJ2-2; D remains unclear. V was pared by 0 bases and J by 6 bases, with 3 bases between. The germline CDR1 and CDR2 sequences are SGHNT and YYREEE (reference sequence). The CDR3 contains 12 residues.

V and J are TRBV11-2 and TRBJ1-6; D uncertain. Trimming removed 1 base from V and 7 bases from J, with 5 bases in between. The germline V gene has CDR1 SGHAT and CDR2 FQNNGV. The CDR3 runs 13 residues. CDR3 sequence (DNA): TGTGCCAGCAGCTTAGCCCGGAATTCACCCCTCCACTTT. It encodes CASSLARNSPLHF. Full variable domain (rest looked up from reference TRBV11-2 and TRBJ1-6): EAGVAQSPRYKIIEKRQSVAFWCNPISGHATLYWYQQILGQGPKLLIQFQNNGVVDDSQLPKDRFSAERLKGVDSTLKIQPAKLEDSAVYLCASSLARNSPLHFGNGTRLTVT.

The CDR3 sequence: CASSRLASYNEQFF. The DNA of the CDR3 is TGTGCCAGCAGTCGACTAGCCTCCTACAATGAGCAGTTCTTC. The gene calls are TRBV2 and TRBJ2-1; TRBD2 matches at 7 bases. V lost 5 bases and J lost 0; bases outside the gene matches: 1. CDR3 length equals 14 residues. Germline-derived CDR1 and CDR2 are SNHLY and FYNNEI.

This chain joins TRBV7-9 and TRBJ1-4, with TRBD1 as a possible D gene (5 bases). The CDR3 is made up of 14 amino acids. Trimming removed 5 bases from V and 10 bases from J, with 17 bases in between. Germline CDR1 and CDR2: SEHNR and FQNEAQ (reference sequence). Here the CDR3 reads CASSPASQGGKLFF. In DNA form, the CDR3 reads TGTGCCAGCAGCCCGGCCTCGCAGGGTGGAAAACTGTTTTTT.

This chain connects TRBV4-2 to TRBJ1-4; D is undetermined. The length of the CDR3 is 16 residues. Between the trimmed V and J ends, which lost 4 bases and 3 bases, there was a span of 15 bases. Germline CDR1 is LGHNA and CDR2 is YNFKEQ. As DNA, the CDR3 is TGTGCCAGCAGCCTTGAACAATACGTCTCTAATGAAAAACTGTTTTTT. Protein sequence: CASSLEQYVSNEKLFF.

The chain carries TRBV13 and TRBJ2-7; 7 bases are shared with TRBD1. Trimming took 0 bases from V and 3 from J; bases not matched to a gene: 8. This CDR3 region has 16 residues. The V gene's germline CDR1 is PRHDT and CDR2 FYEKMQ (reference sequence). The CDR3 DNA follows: TGTGCCAGCAGCTTAGGCAAAGGACAGGCACTCTACGAGCAGTACTTC. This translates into CASSLGKGQALYEQYF.

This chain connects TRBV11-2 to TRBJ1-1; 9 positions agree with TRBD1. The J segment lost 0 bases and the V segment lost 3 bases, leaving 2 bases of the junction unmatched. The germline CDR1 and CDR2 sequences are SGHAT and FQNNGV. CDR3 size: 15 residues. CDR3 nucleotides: TGTGCCAGCAGCTTTGGACAGGGGTTGAACACTGAAGCTTTCTTT. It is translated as CASSFGQGLNTEAFF.

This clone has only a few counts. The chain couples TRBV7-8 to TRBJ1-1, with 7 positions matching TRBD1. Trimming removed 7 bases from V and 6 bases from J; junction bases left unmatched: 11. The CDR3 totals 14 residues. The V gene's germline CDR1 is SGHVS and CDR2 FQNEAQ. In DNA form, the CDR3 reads TGTGCCAGCACCTTTTGGGACAGTTCATCTGAAGCTTTCTTT. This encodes CASTFWDSSSEAFF.

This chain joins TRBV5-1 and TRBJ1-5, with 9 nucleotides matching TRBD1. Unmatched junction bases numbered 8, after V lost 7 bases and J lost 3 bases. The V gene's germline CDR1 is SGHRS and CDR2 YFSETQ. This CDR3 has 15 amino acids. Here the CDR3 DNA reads TGCGCCAGCTCCACCACAGGGGGCCCCAATCAGCCCCAGCATTTT. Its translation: CASSTTGGPNQPQHF.

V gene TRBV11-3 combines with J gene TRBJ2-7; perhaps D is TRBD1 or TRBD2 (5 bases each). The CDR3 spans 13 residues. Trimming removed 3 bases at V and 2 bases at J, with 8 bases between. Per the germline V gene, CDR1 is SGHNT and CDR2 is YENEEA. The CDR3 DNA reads TGTGCCAGCAGCTTGGGGACGGCCTACGAGCAGTACTTC. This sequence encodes CASSLGTAYEQYF.

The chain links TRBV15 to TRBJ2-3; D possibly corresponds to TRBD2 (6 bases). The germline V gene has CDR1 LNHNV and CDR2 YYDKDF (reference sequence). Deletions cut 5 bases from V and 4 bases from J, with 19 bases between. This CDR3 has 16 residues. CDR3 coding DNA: TGTGCCACCAGCGGTCGGATACGGGAGTGGCCAGATACGCAGTATTTT. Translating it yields CATSGRIREWPDTQYF.

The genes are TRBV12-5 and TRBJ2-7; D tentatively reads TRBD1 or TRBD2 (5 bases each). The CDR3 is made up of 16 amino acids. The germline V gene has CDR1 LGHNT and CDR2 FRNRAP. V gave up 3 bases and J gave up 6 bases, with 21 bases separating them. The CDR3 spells CASGFTTTGTIGEQYF. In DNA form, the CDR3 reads TGTGCTAGTGGTTTCACAACAACTGGGACCATAGGCGAGCAGTACTTC.

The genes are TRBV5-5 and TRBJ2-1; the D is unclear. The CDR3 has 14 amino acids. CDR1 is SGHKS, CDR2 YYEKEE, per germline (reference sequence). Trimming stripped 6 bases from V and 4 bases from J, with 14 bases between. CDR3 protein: CASTLERRYNEQFF. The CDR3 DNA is TGTGCCAGCACCCTAGAAAGGAGATACAATGAGCAGTTCTTC.

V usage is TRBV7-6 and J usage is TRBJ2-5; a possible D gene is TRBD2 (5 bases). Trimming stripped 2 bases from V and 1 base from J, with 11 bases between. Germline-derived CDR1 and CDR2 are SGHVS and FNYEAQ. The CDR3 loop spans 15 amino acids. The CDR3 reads CASSLWEMSQETQYF. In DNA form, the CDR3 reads TGTGCCAGCAGCTTATGGGAGATGAGCCAAGAGACCCAGTACTTC.

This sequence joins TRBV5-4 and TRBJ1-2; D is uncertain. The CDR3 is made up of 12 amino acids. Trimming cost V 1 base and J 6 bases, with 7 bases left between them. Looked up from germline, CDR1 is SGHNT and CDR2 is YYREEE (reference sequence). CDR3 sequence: CASSLQFDGYTF. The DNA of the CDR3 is TGTGCCAGCAGCTTGCAGTTCGATGGCTACACCTTC.

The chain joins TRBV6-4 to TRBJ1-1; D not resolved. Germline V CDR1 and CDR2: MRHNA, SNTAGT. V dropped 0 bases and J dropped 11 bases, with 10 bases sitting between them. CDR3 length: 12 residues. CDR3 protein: CASSDSNPEAFF. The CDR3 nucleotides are TGTGCCAGCAGTGACTCCAACCCCGAGGCTTTCTTT.

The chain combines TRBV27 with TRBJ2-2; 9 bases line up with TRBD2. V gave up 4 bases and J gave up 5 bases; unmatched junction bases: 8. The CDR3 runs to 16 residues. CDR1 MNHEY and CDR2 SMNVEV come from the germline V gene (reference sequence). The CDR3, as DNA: TGTGCCAGCAGTTCCCTATTAGCGGGGGTGACCGGGGAGCTGTTTTTT. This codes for CASSSLLAGVTGELFF.

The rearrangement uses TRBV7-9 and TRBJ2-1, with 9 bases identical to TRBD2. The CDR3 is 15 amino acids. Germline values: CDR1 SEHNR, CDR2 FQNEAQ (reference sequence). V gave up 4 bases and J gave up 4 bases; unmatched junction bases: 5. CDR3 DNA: TGTGCCAGCAGCTACAGACTAGCGGATTACAATGAGCAGTTCTTC. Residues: CASSYRLADYNEQFF.

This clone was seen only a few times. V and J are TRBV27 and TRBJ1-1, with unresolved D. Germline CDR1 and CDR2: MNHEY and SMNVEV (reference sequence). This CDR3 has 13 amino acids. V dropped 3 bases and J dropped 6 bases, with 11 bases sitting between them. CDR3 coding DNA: TGTGCCAGCAGTTTGAAAAGTCTCGCTGAAGCTTTCTTT. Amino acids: CASSLKSLAEAFF.

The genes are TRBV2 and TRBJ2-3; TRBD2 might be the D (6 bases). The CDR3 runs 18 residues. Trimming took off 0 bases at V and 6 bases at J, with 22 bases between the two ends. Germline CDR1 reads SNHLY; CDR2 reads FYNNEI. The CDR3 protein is CASSEAGGRPLSSDTQYF. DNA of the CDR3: TGTGCCAGCAGTGAAGCTGGGGGGAGGCCCCTCTCGTCGGATACGCAGTATTTT.

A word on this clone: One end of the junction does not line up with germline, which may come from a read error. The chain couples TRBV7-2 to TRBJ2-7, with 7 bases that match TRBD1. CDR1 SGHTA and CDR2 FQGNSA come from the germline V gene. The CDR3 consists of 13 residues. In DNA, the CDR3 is TGTGCCAGCAGCGGATTCCGAGGGACAGCCGTAACGTTC. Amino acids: CASSGFRGTAVTF.

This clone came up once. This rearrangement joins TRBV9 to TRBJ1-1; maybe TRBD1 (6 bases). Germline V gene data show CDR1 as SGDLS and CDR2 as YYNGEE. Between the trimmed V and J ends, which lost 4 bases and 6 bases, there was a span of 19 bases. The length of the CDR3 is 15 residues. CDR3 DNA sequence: TGTGCCAGCAGCCCCCGTGGCGGGGGCGAAGCTGAAGCTTTCTTT. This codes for CASSPRGGGEAEAFF. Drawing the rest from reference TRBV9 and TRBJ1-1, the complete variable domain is DSGVTQTPKHLITATGQRVTLRCSPRSGDLSVYWYQQSLDQGLQFLIQYYNGEERAKGNILERFSAQQFPDLHSELNLSSLELGDSALYFCASSPRGGGEAEAFFGQGTRLTVV.

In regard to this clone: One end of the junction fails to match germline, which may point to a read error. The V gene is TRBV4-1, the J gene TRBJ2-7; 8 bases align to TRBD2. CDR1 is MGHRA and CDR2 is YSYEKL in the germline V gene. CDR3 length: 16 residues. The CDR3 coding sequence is TGCGCCAGCAGGCAAGATCGGGGGGGACCTAGTTACGAGCAGTACTTC. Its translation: CASRQDRGGPSYEQYF.

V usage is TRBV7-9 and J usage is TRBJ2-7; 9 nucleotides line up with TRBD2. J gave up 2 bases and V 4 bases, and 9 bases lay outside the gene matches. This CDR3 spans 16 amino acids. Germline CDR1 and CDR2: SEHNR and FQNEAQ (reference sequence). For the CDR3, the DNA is TGTGCCAGCAGCTGGGGGACTAGCCTTACCCCCTACGAGCAGTACTTC. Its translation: CASSWGTSLTPYEQYF.

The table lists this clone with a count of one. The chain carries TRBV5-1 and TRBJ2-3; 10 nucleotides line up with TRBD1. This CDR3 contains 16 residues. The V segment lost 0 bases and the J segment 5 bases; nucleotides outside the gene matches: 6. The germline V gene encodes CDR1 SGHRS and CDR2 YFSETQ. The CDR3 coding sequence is TGCGCCAGCAGCTTGGGTTGGGACAGGGGACTAGATACGCAGTATTTT. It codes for CASSLGWDRGLDTQYF. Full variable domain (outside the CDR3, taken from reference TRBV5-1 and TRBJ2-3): KAGVTQTPRYLIKTRGQQVTLSCSPISGHRSVSWYQQTPGQGLQFLFEYFSETQRNKGNFPGRFSGRQFSNSRSEMNVSTLELGDSALYLCASSLGWDRGLDTQYFGPGTRLTVL.

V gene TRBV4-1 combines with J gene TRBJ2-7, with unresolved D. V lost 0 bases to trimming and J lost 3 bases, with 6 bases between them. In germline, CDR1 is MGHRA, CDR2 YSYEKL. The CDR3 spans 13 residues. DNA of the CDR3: TGCGCCAGCAGCCAAGACAGAGTCTACGAGCAGTACTTC. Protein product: CASSQDRVYEQYF.

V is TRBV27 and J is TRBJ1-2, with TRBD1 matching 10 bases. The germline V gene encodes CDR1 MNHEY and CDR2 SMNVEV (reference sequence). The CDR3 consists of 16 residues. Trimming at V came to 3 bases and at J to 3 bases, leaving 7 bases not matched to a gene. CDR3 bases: TGTGCCAGCAGTTTTGACCGGGACAGGGGAGACTATGGCTACACCTTC. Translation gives CASSFDRDRGDYGYTF.

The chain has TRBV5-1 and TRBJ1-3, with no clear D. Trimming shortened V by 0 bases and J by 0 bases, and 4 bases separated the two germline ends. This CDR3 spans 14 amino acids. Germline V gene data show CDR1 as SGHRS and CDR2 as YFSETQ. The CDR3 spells CASSLGSSGNTIYF. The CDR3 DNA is TGCGCCAGCAGCTTGGGCAGCTCTGGAAACACCATATATTTT.

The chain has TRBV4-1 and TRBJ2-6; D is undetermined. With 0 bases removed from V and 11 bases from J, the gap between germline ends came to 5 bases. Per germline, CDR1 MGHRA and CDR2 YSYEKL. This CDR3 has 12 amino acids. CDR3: CASSQDSYVLTF. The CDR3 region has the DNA TGCGCCAGCAGCCAAGATAGTTACGTCCTGACTTTC.